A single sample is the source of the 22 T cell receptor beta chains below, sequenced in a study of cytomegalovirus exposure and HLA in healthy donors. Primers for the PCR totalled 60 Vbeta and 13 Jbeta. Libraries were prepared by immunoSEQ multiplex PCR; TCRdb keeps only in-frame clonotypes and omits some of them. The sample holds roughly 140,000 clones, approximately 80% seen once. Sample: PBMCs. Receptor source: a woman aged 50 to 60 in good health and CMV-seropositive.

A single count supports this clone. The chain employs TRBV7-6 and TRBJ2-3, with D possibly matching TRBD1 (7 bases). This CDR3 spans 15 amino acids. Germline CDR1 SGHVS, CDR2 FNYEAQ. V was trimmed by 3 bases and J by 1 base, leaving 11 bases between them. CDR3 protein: CASSFGGGRTDTQYF. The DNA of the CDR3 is TGTGCCAGCAGCTTCGGAGGGGGCCGCACAGATACGCAGTATTTT. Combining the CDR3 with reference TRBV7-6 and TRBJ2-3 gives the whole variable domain GAGVSQSPRYKVTKRGQDVALRCDPISGHVSLYWYRQALGQGPEFLTYFNYEAQQDKSGLPNDRFSAERPEGSISTLTIQRTEQRDSAMYRCASSFGGGRTDTQYFGPGTRLTVL.

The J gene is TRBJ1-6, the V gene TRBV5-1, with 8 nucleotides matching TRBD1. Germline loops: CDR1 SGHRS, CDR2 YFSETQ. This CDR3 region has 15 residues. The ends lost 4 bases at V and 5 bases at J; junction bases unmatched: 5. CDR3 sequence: CASSGQGGNNSPLHF. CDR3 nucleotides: TGCGCCAGCAGCGGACAGGGAGGGAATAATTCACCCCTCCACTTT. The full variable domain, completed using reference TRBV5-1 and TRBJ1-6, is KAGVTQTPRYLIKTRGQQVTLSCSPISGHRSVSWYQQTPGQGLQFLFEYFSETQRNKGNFPGRFSGRQFSNSRSEMNVSTLELGDSALYLCASSGQGGNNSPLHFGNGTRLTVT.

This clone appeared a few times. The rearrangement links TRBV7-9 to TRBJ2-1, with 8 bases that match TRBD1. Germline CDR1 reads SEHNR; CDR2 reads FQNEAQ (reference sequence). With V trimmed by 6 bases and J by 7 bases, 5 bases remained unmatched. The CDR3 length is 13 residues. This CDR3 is CASRGQVPNEQFF. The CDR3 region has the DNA TGTGCCAGCAGGGGACAGGTCCCTAATGAGCAGTTCTTC.

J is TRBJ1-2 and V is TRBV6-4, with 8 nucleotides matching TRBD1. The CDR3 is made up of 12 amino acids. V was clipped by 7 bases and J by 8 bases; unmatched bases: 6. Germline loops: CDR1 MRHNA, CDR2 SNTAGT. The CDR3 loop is CASNGQGNGYTF. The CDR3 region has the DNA TGTGCCAGCAATGGACAGGGTAACGGCTACACCTTC.

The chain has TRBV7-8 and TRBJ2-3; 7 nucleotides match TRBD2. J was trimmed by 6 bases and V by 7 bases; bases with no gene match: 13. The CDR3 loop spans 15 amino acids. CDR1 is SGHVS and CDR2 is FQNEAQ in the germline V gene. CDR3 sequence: CASTPVASGRDTQYF. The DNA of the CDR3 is TGTGCCAGCACCCCGGTGGCTAGCGGTAGGGATACGCAGTATTTT.

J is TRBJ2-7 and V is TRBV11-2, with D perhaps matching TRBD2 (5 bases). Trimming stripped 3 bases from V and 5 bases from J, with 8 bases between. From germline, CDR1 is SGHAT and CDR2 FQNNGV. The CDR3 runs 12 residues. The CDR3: CASSLTTNEQYF. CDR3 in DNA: TGTGCCAGCAGCTTGACTACAAACGAGCAGTACTTC.

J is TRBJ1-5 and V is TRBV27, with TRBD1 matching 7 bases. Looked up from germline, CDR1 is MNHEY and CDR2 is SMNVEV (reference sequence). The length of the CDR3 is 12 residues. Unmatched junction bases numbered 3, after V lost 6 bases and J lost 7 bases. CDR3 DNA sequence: TGTGCCAGCAGGACAGGGCGGCAGCCCCAGCATTTT. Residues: CASRTGRQPQHF.

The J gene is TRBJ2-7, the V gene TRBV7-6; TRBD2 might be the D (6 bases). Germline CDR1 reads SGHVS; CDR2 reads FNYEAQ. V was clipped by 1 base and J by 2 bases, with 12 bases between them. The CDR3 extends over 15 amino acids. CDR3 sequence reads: CASSLERTNPYEQYF. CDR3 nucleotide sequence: TGTGCCAGCAGCTTAGAGCGGACTAACCCCTACGAGCAGTACTTC.

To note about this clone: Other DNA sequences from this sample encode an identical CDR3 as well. CDR3 bases: TGTGCCAGCAGCTCGGGCGGACAGGGTAACACCGGGGAGCTGTTTTTT. It encodes CASSSGGQGNTGELFF. This chain joins TRBV11-3 and TRBJ2-2; 8 bases line up with TRBD1. The germline V gene encodes CDR1 SGHNT and CDR2 YENEEA. The V gene end was trimmed by 4 bases and the J gene end by 2 bases; junction bases not matched to a gene: 6. CDR3 size: 16 residues.

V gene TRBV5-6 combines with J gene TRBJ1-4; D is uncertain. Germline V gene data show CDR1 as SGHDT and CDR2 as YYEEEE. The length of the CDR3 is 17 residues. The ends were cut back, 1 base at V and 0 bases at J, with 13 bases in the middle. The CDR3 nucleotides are TGTGCCAGCAGCTTGAGGAGACCCGATCCAACTAATGAAAAACTGTTTTTT. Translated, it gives CASSLRRPDPTNEKLFF.

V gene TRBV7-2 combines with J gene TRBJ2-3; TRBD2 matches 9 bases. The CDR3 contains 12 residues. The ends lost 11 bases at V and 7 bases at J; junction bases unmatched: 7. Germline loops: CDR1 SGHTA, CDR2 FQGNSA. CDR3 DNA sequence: TGTGCCTCGGCGGGGGGGGTAAATACGCAGTATTTT. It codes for CASAGGVNTQYF.

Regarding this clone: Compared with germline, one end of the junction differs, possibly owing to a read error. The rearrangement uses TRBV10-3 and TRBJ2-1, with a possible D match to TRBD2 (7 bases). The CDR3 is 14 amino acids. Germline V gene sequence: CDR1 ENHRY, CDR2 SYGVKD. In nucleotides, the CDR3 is TGTGCCATCGGTGAGGGGGGGGCAAACAATGAGCAGTTCTTC. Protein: CAIGEGGANNEQFF.

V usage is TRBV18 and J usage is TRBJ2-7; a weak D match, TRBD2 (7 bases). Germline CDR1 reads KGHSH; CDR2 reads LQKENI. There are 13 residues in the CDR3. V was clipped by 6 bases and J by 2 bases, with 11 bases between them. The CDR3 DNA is TGTGCCAGCTCGGTAGGGGGGGCCTACGAGCAGTACTTC. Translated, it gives CASSVGGAYEQYF.

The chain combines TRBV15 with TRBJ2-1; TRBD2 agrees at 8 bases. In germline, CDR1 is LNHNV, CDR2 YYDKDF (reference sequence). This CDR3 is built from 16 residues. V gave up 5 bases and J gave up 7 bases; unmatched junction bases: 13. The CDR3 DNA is TGTGCCACCAGCGTTCGTCGGGGGGGGTCACTGAATGAGCAGTTCTTC. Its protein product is CATSVRRGGSLNEQFF.

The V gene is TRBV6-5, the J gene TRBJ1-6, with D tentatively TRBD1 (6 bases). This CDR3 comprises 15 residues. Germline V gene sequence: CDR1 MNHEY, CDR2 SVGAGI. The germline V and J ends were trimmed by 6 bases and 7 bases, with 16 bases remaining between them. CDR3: CASSVEQGANSPLHF. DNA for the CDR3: TGTGCCAGCAGCGTTGAACAGGGAGCCAATTCACCCCTCCACTTT.

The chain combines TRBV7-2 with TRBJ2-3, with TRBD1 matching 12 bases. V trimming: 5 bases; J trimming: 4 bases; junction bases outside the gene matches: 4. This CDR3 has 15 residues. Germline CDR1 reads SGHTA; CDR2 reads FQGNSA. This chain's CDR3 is CASSPGQGASDTQYF. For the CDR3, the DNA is TGTGCCAGCAGCCCGGGACAGGGGGCTTCAGATACGCAGTATTTT.

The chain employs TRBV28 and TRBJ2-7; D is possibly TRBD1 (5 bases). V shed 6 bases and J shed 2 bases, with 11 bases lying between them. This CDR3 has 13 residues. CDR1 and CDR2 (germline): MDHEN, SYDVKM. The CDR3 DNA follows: TGTGCCAGCAGCCTAGACAGCCCCTACGAGCAGTACTTC. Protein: CASSLDSPYEQYF.

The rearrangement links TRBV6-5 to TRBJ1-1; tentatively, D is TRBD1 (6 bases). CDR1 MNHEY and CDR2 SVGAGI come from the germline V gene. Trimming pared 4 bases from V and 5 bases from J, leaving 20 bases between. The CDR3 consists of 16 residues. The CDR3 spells CASSWYRAFVGTEAFF. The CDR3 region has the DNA TGTGCCAGCAGTTGGTACAGGGCCTTCGTAGGGACTGAAGCTTTCTTT.

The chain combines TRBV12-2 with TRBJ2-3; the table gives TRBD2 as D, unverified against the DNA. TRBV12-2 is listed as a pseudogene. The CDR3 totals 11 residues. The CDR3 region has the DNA TGTGCAAGTCGCGTCCGAGATACGCAGTATTTT. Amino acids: CASRVRDTQYF.

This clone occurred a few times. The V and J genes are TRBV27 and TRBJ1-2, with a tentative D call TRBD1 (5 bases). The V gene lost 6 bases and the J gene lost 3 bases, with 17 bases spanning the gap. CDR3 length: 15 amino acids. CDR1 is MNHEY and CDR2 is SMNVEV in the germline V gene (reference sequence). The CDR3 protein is CASSRNMGPDYGYTF. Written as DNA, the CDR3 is TGTGCCAGCAGCCGTAATATGGGGCCGGACTATGGCTACACCTTC.

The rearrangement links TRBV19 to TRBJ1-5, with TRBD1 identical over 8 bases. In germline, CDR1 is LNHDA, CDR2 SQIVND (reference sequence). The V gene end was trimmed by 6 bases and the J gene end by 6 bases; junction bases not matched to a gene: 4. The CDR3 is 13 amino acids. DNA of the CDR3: TGTGCCAGTAGGGGGACAGGTTTTCAGCCCCAGCATTTT. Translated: CASRGTGFQPQHF.

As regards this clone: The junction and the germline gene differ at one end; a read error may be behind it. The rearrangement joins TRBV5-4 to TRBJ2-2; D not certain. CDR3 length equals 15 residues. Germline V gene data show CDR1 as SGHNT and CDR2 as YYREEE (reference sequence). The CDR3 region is CAGSLAGSNTGELFF. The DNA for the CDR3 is TGTGCCGGCAGCTTGGCAGGATCGAACACCGGGGAGCTGTTTTTT.